Below, one T cell receptor (beta chain) is given with its context. Its antigen is as yet unknown. Unique molecular identifiers were used to barcode this TCRbeta library. Each CDR3 protein gets one entry after TCRdb re-called the PCR reads with MiXCR. The sample has about 600,000 distinct CDR3 sequences, 10% to 15% seen once. The data belong to a study of T-cell reconstitution after alpha-beta-depleted transplantation in children. Whole-study findings and limits: At day 60, the high TCRbeta diversity found in some patients originated from recipient T cells and thymic progenitors that had survived. Several hundred rapidly expanded clones from non-depleted graft cells reportedly supplied alpha-beta T cells about two months post-transplant. After one year, T-cell counts and TCRbeta diversity mostly came from new T cells.

The germline gives CDR1 LGHNA, CDR2 YSLEER. Trimming removed 0 bases at V and 0 bases at J, with 15 bases between. This CDR3 has 17 residues. The rearrangement links TRBV4-3 to TRBJ2-7; perhaps TRBD2 as D (5 bases). The source is a male patient younger than 18 who had a stem cell transplant for acute myeloid leukemia, so the T cells may come from the graft donor. The sequenced sample was PBMCs, mostly from graft donor cells, obtained 360 days after TCRalphabeta/CD19-depleted stem cell transplant. CDR3 sequence reads: CASSQDCQRWLSYEQYF. CDR3 coding DNA: TGCGCCAGCAGCCAAGACTGCCAGCGGTGGCTCTCCTACGAGCAGTACTTC.